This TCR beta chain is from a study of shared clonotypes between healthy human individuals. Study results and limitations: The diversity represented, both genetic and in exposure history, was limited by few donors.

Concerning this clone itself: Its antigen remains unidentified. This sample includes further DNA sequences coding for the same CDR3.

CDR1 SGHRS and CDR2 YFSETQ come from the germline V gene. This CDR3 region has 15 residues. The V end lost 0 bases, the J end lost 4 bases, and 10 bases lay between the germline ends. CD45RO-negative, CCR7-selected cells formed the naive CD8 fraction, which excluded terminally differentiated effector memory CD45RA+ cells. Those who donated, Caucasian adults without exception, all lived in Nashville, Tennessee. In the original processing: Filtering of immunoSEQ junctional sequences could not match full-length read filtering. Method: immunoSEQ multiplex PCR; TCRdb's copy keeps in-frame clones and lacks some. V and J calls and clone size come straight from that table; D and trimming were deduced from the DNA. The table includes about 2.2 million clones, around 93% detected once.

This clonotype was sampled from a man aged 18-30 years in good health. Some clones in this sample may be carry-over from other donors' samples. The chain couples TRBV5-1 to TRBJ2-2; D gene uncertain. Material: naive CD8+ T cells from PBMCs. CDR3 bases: TGCGCCAGCAGCTTGGCGGCTTCTTCCACCGGGGAGCTGTTTTTT. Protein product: CASSLAASSTGELFF.